Presented here are 15 T cell receptor beta chains from one specimen sequenced in a study of T cell repertoires and HLA-DP antigens. These TCRs' antigens remain unknown. TCRdb's copy holds only in-frame clones and misses some; the assay was immunoSEQ multiplex PCR. This table holds some 110,000 clones, 92% found once. The material sequenced was CD4+ T cells from PBMCs. The receptors come from a young woman in good health and CMV-seronegative.

The chain couples TRBV4-1 to TRBJ1-5, with 8 bases aligning to TRBD1. The germline CDR1 and CDR2 sequences are MGHRA and YSYEKL. The CDR3 totals 17 residues. Unmatched junction bases numbered 11, after V lost 0 bases and J lost 7 bases. The CDR3 nucleotides read TGCGCCAGCAGCCAAGATGGGTCGGCAGGGGGCAGACAGCCCCAGCATTTT. Its protein is CASSQDGSAGGRQPQHF.

This clone occurred once. V usage is TRBV19 and J usage is TRBJ1-4, with TRBD1 identical over 7 bases. This CDR3 region has 12 residues. With 6 bases clipped from V and 8 bases from J, the junction kept 3 bases outside the gene matches. Germline-derived CDR1 and CDR2 are LNHDA and SQIVND (reference sequence). CDR3 sequence (DNA): TGTGCCAGTAGGACAGGGAGGGAAAAACTGTTTTTT. Its translation: CASRTGREKLFF.

The rearrangement uses TRBV6-5 and TRBJ1-1; no clear D gene. CDR3 length equals 13 residues. Trimming cost V 4 bases and J 7 bases, with 13 bases left between them. Germline assignment: CDR1 MNHEY and CDR2 SVGAGI. CDR3 protein: CASSSVQGSEAFF. The CDR3 nucleotides are TGTGCCAGCAGTTCCGTACAAGGCAGTGAAGCTTTCTTT.

The chain carries TRBV7-9 and TRBJ2-3; TRBD2 is a possible D gene (6 bases). V was cut by 4 bases and J by 2 bases, with 16 bases left in between. The CDR3 has 16 amino acids. In germline, CDR1 is SEHNR, CDR2 FQNEAQ (reference sequence). In DNA, the CDR3 is TGTGCCAGCAGCTCAGGACGGGGGAGATCCACAGATACGCAGTATTTT. Its translation is CASSSGRGRSTDTQYF. Full variable domain (outside the CDR3, taken from reference TRBV7-9 and TRBJ2-3): DTGVSQNPRHKITKRGQNVTFRCDPISEHNRLYWYRQTLGQGPEFLTYFQNEAQLEKSRLLSDRFSAERPKGSFSTLEIQRTEQGDSAMYLCASSSGRGRSTDTQYFGPGTRLTVL.

V gene TRBV10-3 combines with J gene TRBJ1-1; D not resolved. Germline V gives CDR1 ENHRY, CDR2 SYGVKD. V lost 10 bases and J lost 1, with 13 bases in between. The CDR3 runs 13 residues. CDR3 residues: CATRGKENTEAFF. The CDR3 DNA sequence: TGTGCCACGCGAGGGAAGGAGAACACTGAAGCTTTCTTT.

The gene calls are TRBV7-8 and TRBJ2-5; 9 bases align to TRBD1. The V gene's germline CDR1 is SGHVS and CDR2 FQNEAQ. CDR3 length: 14 residues. V dropped 0 bases and J dropped 4; count of bases not matched to a gene: 0. The CDR3: CASSLAGQGETQYF. Written as DNA, the CDR3 is TGTGCCAGCAGCTTAGCGGGACAGGGAGAGACCCAGTACTTC.

This chain joins TRBV7-8 and TRBJ2-1; D not resolved. With 4 bases removed from V and 9 bases from J, the gap between germline ends came to 19 bases. Germline loops: CDR1 SGHVS, CDR2 FQNEAQ. This CDR3 is built from 15 residues. The CDR3 bases are TGTGCCAGCAGCTACCCACCCCGTCTAGGGCGTGAGCAGTTCTTC. It encodes CASSYPPRLGREQFF.

The V call is TRBV5-4, the J call TRBJ2-5; weak D call: TRBD2 (7 bases). In germline, CDR1 is SGHNT, CDR2 YYREEE (reference sequence). The CDR3 runs 14 residues. V was clipped by 1 base and J by 6 bases, with 13 bases between them. The CDR3 loop is CASSLRGGEKTQYF. For the CDR3, the DNA is TGTGCCAGCAGCTTGCGAGGGGGGGAGAAGACCCAGTACTTC.

V is TRBV10-2 and J is TRBJ2-1; D is ambiguous. V was trimmed by 3 bases and J by 10 bases, leaving 7 bases between them. CDR1 is WSHSY, CDR2 SAAADI, per germline. This CDR3 has 11 amino acids. Here the CDR3 DNA reads TGCGCCAGCAGTGAACTTCGGGAGCAGTTCTTC. Translated, it gives CASSELREQFF.

This clone has only one observation. This rearrangement joins TRBV6-5 to TRBJ1-1, with D hard to call. V was shortened by 6 bases and J by 2 bases, with 13 bases between the two germline ends. There are 14 residues in the CDR3. Germline assignment: CDR1 MNHEY and CDR2 SVGAGI. CDR3: CASSRGRENTEAFF. DNA for the CDR3: TGTGCCAGCAGCCGAGGACGGGAAAACACTGAAGCTTTCTTT.

Regarding this clone: Relative to the germline gene, one junction end is altered; a read error may explain this. The chain carries TRBV7-7 and TRBJ2-2, with a tentative D call TRBD2 (6 bases). Germline V lookup: CDR1 SSHAT, CDR2 FNYEAQ (reference sequence). This CDR3 contains 15 residues. The CDR3 nucleotides are TGTGCTAGCAGCTTAGGAGCGGGTGGCACCGGGGAGCTGTTTTTT. Its protein is CASSLGAGGTGELFF.

This chain links TRBV27 with TRBJ2-3; 7 bases are a match to TRBD2. There are 13 residues in the CDR3. The ends lost 7 bases at V and 2 bases at J; junction bases unmatched: 3. Germline V gives CDR1 MNHEY, CDR2 SMNVEV (reference sequence). CDR3: CASTGGSTDTQYF. The CDR3, as DNA: TGTGCCAGCACGGGGGGATCCACAGATACGCAGTATTTT.

V gene TRBV29-1 combines with J gene TRBJ1-4; the D is unclear. Germline CDR1 SQVTM, CDR2 ANQGSEA. The CDR3 has 14 residues. The V gene lost 7 bases and the J gene lost 0 bases, with 12 bases spanning the gap. The CDR3, as DNA: TGCAGCGCTGCCAAGATTTCAACTAATGAAAAACTGTTTTTT. It is translated as CSAAKISTNEKLFF.

V usage is TRBV29-1 and J usage is TRBJ2-4; perhaps TRBD1 as D (5 bases). Per the germline V gene, CDR1 is SQVTM and CDR2 is ANQGSEA. This CDR3 comprises 14 residues. V lost 7 bases, J lost 7 bases, and 20 bases lay in between. CDR3 sequence: CSANIPDAGNIQYF. CDR3 in DNA: TGCAGCGCTAACATCCCGGACGCAGGGAACATTCAGTACTTC.

The chain has TRBV5-8 and TRBJ2-1, with D maybe TRBD2 (6 bases). The germline CDR1 and CDR2 sequences are SGHTS and YDEGEE. Trimming removed 3 bases at V and 0 bases at J, with 19 bases between. The CDR3 is made up of 18 amino acids. The CDR3 coding sequence is TGTGCCAGCAGCTGGGAAGCGGGCGCGGGTAGCTCCTACAATGAGCAGTTCTTC. Translated: CASSWEAGAGSSYNEQFF.